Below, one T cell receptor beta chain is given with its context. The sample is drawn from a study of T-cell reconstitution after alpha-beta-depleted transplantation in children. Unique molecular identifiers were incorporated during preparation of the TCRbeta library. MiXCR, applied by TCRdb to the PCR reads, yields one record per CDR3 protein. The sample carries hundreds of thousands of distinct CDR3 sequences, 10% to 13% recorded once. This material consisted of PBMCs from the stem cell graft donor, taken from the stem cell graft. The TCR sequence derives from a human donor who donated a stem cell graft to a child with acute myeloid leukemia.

The CDR3 here is CSARLIAGKPYNEQFF. CDR3 coding DNA: TGCAGCGCCCGCTTGATAGCGGGAAAACCCTACAATGAGCAGTTCTTC. The chain combines TRBV29-1 with TRBJ2-1, with 8 bases aligning to TRBD2. The CDR3 contains 16 residues. From germline, CDR1 is SQVTM and CDR2 ANQGSEA. Trimming removed 7 bases from V and 2 bases from J; junction bases left unmatched: 13.